Listed below are T cell receptor beta chains from one sample, sequenced in a study of CD8+CD57+ T cells in acquired aplastic anemia. Each CDR3 protein is one row after TCRdb ran MiXCR on the reads. The top ten hold 3.5% to 4.5% of the sample, which has about 400,000 distinct CDR3 sequences, 65% to 80% seen once. Sequencing used sorted CD4+, CD8+, or CD8+CD57+ T cells (not recorded which) from PBMCs. The receptors here all came from a human donor in good health, serving as a control. The conserved cysteine and the conserved F or W are not part of the CDR3 here. Each record gives: V gene, CDR3 protein.

v_call: TRBV7-3; cdr3_aa: ASSTGPHTEAF
v_call: TRBV12-3/TRBV12-4; cdr3_aa: ASSLGGDQETQY
v_call: TRBV24-1; cdr3_aa: ATSGVAGIYTDTQY
v_call: TRBV20-1; cdr3_aa: SARLGEQF
v_call: TRBV5-6; cdr3_aa: ASSLGGGTVNTEAF
v_call: TRBV7-2; cdr3_aa: ASSLVAGGGYNEQF
v_call: TRBV19; cdr3_aa: ASRQPLMDDEY
v_call: TRBV20-1; cdr3_aa: SARDRDRGANEKLF
v_call: TRBV5-1; cdr3_aa: ASSLAEGGAF
v_call: TRBV9; cdr3_aa: ASSAQAGTGYGNTIY
v_call: TRBV25-1; cdr3_aa: AIGTSGDDEQF
v_call: TRBV7-2; cdr3_aa: ASSREANGYTFG